This TCR beta chain originates from a study of T-cell memory formation after mild COVID-19. Background on the study: TCR clusters were largely donor specific. General study results and limits: Contracting CD4+ clones were located mainly in CM and EM, and CD8+ clones in EMRA. Pre-infection memory held some responding clones, suggesting pre-existing cross-reactive T cells responded. While clones contracting from day 15 to 85 were balanced between CD4 and CD8, later expanders leaned CD4+.

As regards this clonotype: Its specificity is unknown.

Via MiXCR, TCRdb re-called the 5' RACE reads, giving one row per CDR3 protein. The sample holds about 290,000 distinct CDR3 sequences, 15% to 20% seen once. V shed 5 bases, J shed 7 bases, and the junction held 7 bases outside the gene matches. The CDR3 runs to 14 residues. This clonotype was obtained from a young man who had mild COVID-19 (a few samples of this study predate the infection). Cell type and time point are not known. The specimen was PBMCs or a T cell subset sorted from them (not recorded which). V usage is TRBV12-3 or TRBV12-4 and J usage is TRBJ2-2, with 7 bases fitting TRBD1. CDR3 amino acids: CASSLRQGDGELFF. The CDR3 DNA reads TGTGCCAGCAGTCTACGACAGGGTGACGGGGAGCTGTTTTTT.